Shown below are 18 T cell receptor beta chains from a single sample sequenced in a study of tumor-infiltrating lymphocytes in primary liver carcinoma. Synthesis of TCR beta cDNA was carried out from 500 ng total RNA with a constant-region primer. Each TCR beta library was derived from three nested multiplex PCR rounds that employed slightly modified ARM-PCR. The opening two PCR rounds, around 10 cycles each, paired TRBV1-TRBV30 forward primers with a C-beta reverse primer. One entry per CDR3 protein, called by TCRdb with MiXCR from the multiplex PCR reads. The sample holds about 330,000 distinct CDR3 sequences, about 65% seen once. The authors took blood RNA from unsorted whole blood and also extracted germline DNA. Sequenced sample: peripheral blood. These TCRs come from a middle-aged man with primary liver carcinoma and hepatitis B virus infection.

Concerning this clonotype: One base away lies a much larger clone, so this may be a sequencing read error. The J gene is TRBJ2-2, the V gene TRBV29-1; 8 bases are shared with TRBD1. Looked up from germline, CDR1 is SQVTM and CDR2 is ANQGSEA. The CDR3 is 13 residues long. The CDR3 DNA reads TGCACCGTAAGCAGGGGGCGCGGCGGGGAGCTGTTTTTT. Amino acid sequence: CTVSRGRGGELFF.

As for this clonotype: The CDR3 does not end in the conserved phenylalanine or tryptophan, so this is likely a read error. The chain carries TRBV11-2 and TRBJ2-7; 12 bases are shared with TRBD1. The CDR3 contains 15 residues. The V and J ends lost 0 bases and 7 bases, in that order; junction bases with no gene match: 4. Germline CDR1 and CDR2: SGHAT and FQNNGV. Written as DNA, the CDR3 is TGTGCCAGCAGCTTAGAGGGGACAGGGGGCCGGGAGCAGTACTCC. It encodes CASSLEGTGGREQYS.

About this clonotype: One end of the junction fails to match germline, which may point to a read error. V is TRBV11-2 and J is TRBJ2-3; possibly TRBD1 for D (6 bases). Germline CDR1 SGHAT, CDR2 FQNNGV. The CDR3 has 17 amino acids. CDR3 region: CASSLVSRGRWTDAHYF. In DNA form, the CDR3 reads TGTGCCAGCAGCTTAGTGTCCAGGGGACGGTGGACAGATGCGCATTATTTT.

This chain connects TRBV5-1 to TRBJ2-1, with 8 bases identical to TRBD1. Germline V gene lookup returns CDR1 SGHRS and CDR2 YFSETQ. V was clipped by 1 base and J by 0 bases; unmatched bases: 3. The CDR3 extends over 16 amino acids. CDR3 coding DNA: TGCGCCAGCAGCTTGTTCGGGACAGGCTCCTACAATGAGCAGTTCTTC. Its protein is CASSLFGTGSYNEQFF.

There are a few counts of this clonotype. The junction shows a germline mismatch at one end, possibly a read error. V is TRBV11-2 and J is TRBJ2-2; 9 bases are a match to TRBD2. The CDR3 is made up of 17 amino acids. Germline loops: CDR1 SGHAT, CDR2 FQNNGV. CDR3 sequence reads: CVSSQAGGGANTGELFF. In DNA, the CDR3 is TGTGTCAGCAGCCAAGCGGGGGGCGGGGCTAACACCGGGGAGCTGTTTTTT.

This clonotype appeared a few times. This may arise from a read error, as a much more abundant clone is one base away. The chain employs TRBV6-1 and TRBJ2-7; a weak D match, TRBD2 (6 bases). Germline-derived CDR1 and CDR2 are MNHNS and SASEGT. This CDR3 contains 13 residues. The V end was cut by 10 bases, the J end by 6 bases, with 19 bases between. The chain's CDR3 is CANNAGLASEQYF. The CDR3 DNA sequence: TGTGCCAACAATGCGGGATTGGCTTCCGAGCAGTACTTC.

Points on this clonotype: A read error is possible here, since a much larger clone lies one base away. V is TRBV6-5 and J is TRBJ2-1; 14 bases fit TRBD2. This CDR3 comprises 15 residues. Germline CDR1 and CDR2: MNHEY and SVGAGI. The CDR3: CANSYEGLAGGEQFF. The CDR3, as DNA: TGTGCCAACAGTTACGAAGGACTAGCGGGAGGTGAGCAGTTCTTC.

Only one count was recorded for this clonotype. Just one base apart from a much larger clone, this may be a read error. The gene calls are TRBV4-2 and TRBJ2-7; no clear D gene. CDR1 is LGHNA and CDR2 is YNFKEQ in the germline V gene. The CDR3 totals 15 residues. The chain's CDR3 is CASSLSSTGSYEQHF. In DNA form, the CDR3 reads TGTGCCAGCAGCCTTTCGTCGACGGGCTCCTACGAGCAGCACTTC.

This rearrangement joins TRBV7-9 to TRBJ1-1; D is possibly TRBD1 (6 bases). Trimming removed 5 bases at V and 5 bases at J, with 18 bases between. The V gene's germline CDR1 is SEHNR and CDR2 FQNEAQ (reference sequence). CDR3 size: 15 residues. CDR3 in amino acids: CASSANRAGVTEAFF. CDR3 bases: TGTGCCAGCAGCGCCAACAGGGCTGGGGTGACTGAAGCTTTCTTT.

This clonotype qualifies as medium-sized. V gene TRBV11-2 combines with J gene TRBJ2-3; D gene ambiguous. This CDR3 is 12 amino acids long. Germline V gene lookup returns CDR1 SGHAT and CDR2 FQNNGV. Trimming shortened V by 0 bases and J by 5 bases, and 3 bases separated the two germline ends. The CDR3 DNA reads as TGTGCCAGCAGCTTAGATCTAGATACGCAGTATTTT. Protein sequence: CASSLDLDTQYF.

Of note for this clonotype: The CDR3 does not close with the conserved phenylalanine or tryptophan, likely indicating a read error. The chain joins TRBV4-3 to TRBJ2-3; 11 nucleotides match TRBD1. Per germline, CDR1 LGHNA and CDR2 YSLEER. There are 16 residues in the CDR3. Trimming took 0 bases from V and 4 from J; bases not matched to a gene: 3. In DNA, the CDR3 is TGCGCCAGCAGCCAAGATAAGGGACAGGGGGCAGATACGCAGTATTCT. It specifies CASSQDKGQGADTQYS.

Of note for this clonotype: A junction end diverges from the germline sequence, so it may reflect a read error. This chain joins TRBV11-2 and TRBJ2-1; TRBD2 is a possible D gene (5 bases). The germline CDR1 and CDR2 sequences are SGHAT and FQNNGV. This CDR3 is built from 13 residues. The DNA for the CDR3 is TGTGCCATCAGCTCCGGCACTAGGAATGAGCAGTTCTTC. Residues: CAISSGTRNEQFF.

This clonotype was recorded at least ten times. V gene TRBV6-2 or TRBV6-3 combines with J gene TRBJ2-7, with TRBD2 as a possible D gene (6 bases). Germline loops: CDR1 MNHEY, CDR2 SVGEGT. V was pared by 2 bases and J by 2 bases, with 10 bases between. The CDR3 consists of 14 residues. CDR3 DNA: TGTGCCAGCAGTTACGGAGGGTCAACCTACGAGCAGTACTTC. Translating gives CASSYGGSTYEQYF.

A few counts support this clonotype. This chain uses TRBV4-1 with TRBJ2-3; D gene ambiguous. Trimming took off 8 bases at V and 6 bases at J, with 15 bases between the two ends. The V gene's germline CDR1 is MGHRA and CDR2 YSYEKL. CDR3 length: 13 residues. This chain's CDR3 is CASAELQRDTQYF. CDR3 DNA sequence: TGCGCCAGCGCCGAGCTGCAGAGGGATACGCAGTATTTT.

This clonotype has at least ten counts. The chain is built from TRBV6-2 or TRBV6-3 and TRBJ1-1; D gene ambiguous. Germline CDR1 MNHEY, CDR2 SVGEGT. The CDR3 runs 15 residues. Trimming removed 3 bases from V and 0 bases from J, with 11 bases in between. This chain's CDR3 is CASSYLTDLNTEAFF. Here the CDR3 DNA reads TGTGCCAGCAGTTATCTAACAGATTTGAACACTGAAGCTTTCTTT.

Details on this clonotype: A much larger clone sits a single nucleotide away, making a read error possible. The chain is built from TRBV6-5 and TRBJ2-7; D remains unclear. CDR3 length equals 15 residues. The V gene lost 6 bases and the J gene lost 8 bases, with 23 bases spanning the gap. The V gene's germline CDR1 is MNHEY and CDR2 SVGAGI. As DNA, the CDR3 is TGTGCCAGCAGCTCCCCCTTTCTGGCCACCGCTAAGCAGTACTTC. This encodes CASSSPFLATAKQYF.

The sample holds a few counts of this clonotype. The rearrangement uses TRBV5-8 and TRBJ2-5; 7 positions agree with TRBD1. The length of the CDR3 is 15 residues. Germline lookup yields CDR1 SGHTS and CDR2 YDEGEE. Trimming at V came to 2 bases and at J to 0 bases, leaving 4 bases not matched to a gene. CDR3: CASSFPGTDQETQYF. Here the CDR3 DNA reads TGTGCCAGCAGCTTCCCTGGGACAGACCAAGAGACCCAGTACTTC.

This sequence joins TRBV4-1 and TRBJ1-1, with TRBD1 as a possible D gene (5 bases). Trimming removed 3 bases at V and 4 bases at J, with 15 bases between. The CDR3 contains 15 residues. CDR1 is MGHRA and CDR2 is YSYEKL in the germline V gene. In DNA form, the CDR3 reads TGCGCCAGCAGCCATAATCAGGGAAGCATCACTGAAGCTTTCTTT. Its translation: CASSHNQGSITEAFF.